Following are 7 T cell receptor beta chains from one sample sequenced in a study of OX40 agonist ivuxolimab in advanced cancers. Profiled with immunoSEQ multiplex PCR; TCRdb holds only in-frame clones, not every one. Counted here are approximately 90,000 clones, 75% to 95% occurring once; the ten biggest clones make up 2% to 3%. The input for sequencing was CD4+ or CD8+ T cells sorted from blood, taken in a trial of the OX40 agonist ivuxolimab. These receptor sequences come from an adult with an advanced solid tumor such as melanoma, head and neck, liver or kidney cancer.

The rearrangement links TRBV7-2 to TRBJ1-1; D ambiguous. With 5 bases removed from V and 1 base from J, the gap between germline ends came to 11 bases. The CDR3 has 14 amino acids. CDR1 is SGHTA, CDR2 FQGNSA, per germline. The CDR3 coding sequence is TGTGCCAGCAGCCAAACCTCAGGGAACACTGAAGCTTTCTTT. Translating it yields CASSQTSGNTEAFF.

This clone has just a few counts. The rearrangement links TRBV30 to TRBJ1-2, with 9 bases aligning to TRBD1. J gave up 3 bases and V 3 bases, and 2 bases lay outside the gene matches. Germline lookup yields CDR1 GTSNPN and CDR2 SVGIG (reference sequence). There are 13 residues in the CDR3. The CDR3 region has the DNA TGTGCCTGGAGGGGACAGGGAGACTATGGCTACACCTTC. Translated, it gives CAWRGQGDYGYTF.

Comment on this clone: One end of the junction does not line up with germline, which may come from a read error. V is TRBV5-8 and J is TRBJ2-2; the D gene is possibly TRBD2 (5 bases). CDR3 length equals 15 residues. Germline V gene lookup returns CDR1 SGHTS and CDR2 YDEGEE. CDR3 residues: CASSSVWGITGKLFF. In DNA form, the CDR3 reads TGTGCCAGCAGCTCGGTATGGGGAATTACCGGGAAGCTGTTTTTT.

This chain's CDR3 is CASSHGTGGDYGYTF. CDR3 coding DNA: TGTGCCAGCAGCCACGGGACAGGGGGAGATTATGGCTACACCTTC. The chain uses TRBV7-9 and TRBJ1-2, with TRBD1 matching 11 bases. This CDR3 is 15 amino acids long. The germline V gene has CDR1 SEHNR and CDR2 FQNEAQ (reference sequence). The trim removed 5 bases at V and 5 bases at J, leaving 7 bases unmatched.

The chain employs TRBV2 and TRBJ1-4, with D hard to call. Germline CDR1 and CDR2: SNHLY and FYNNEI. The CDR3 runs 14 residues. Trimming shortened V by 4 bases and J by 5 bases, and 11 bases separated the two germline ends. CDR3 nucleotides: TGTGCCAGCAGTGGCGCCGGGGAGAATGAAAAACTGTTTTTT. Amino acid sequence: CASSGAGENEKLFF.

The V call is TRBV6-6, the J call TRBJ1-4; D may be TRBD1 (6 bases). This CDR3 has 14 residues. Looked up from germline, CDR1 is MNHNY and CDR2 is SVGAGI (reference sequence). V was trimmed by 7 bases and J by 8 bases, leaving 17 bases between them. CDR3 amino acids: CASNRQVSGEKLFF. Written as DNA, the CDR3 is TGTGCCAGCAACCGACAGGTTTCGGGGGAAAAACTGTTTTTT.

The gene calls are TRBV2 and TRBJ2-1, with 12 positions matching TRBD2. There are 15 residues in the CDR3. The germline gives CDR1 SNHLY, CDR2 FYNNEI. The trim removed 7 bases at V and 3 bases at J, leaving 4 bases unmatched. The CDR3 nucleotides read TGTGCCAGCATGGAGGGACTAGCGGGCTACAATGAGCAGTTCTTC. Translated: CASMEGLAGYNEQFF.